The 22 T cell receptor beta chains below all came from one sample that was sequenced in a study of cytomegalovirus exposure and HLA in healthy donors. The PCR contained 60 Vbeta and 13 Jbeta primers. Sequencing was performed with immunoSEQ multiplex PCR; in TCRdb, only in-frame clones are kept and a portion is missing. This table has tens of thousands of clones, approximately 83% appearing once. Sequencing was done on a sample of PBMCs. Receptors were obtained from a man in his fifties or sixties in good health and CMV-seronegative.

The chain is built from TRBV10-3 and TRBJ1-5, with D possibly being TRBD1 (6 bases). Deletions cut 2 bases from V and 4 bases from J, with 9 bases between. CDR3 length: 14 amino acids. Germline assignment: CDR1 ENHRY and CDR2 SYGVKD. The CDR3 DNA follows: TGTGCCATCAGTGAGACAGGGATAAATCAGCCCCAGCATTTT. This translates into CAISETGINQPQHF.

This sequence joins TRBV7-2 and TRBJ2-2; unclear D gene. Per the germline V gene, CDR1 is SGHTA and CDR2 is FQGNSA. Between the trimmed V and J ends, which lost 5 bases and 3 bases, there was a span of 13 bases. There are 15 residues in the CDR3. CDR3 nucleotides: TGTGCCAGCAGCCACGCCTCAGGTGACACCGGGGAGCTGTTTTTT. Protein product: CASSHASGDTGELFF.

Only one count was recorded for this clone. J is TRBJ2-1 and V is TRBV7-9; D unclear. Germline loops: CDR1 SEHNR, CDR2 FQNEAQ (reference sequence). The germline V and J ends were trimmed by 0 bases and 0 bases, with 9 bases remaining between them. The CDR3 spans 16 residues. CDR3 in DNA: TGTGCCAGCAGCTTAGCGCTGGGCGACTCCTACAATGAGCAGTTCTTC. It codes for CASSLALGDSYNEQFF.

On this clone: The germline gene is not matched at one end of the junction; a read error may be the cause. Here the CDR3 DNA reads TGTGCCAGCAGTTACGCGGGACAGGGGGCGCAGGGCTACCCCTTC. It specifies CASSYAGQGAQGYPF. V gene TRBV6-5 combines with J gene TRBJ1-2; the match to TRBD1 covers 12 bases. The CDR3 covers 15 residues. The germline gives CDR1 MNHEY, CDR2 SVGAGI.

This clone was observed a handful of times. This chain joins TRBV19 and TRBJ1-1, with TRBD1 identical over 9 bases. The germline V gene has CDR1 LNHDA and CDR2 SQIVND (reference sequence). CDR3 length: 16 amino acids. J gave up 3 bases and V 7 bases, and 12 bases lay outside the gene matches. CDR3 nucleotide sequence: TGTGCCAGTACCCCTCGCCCCGGACAGGGGCACACTGAAGCTTTCTTT. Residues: CASTPRPGQGHTEAFF.

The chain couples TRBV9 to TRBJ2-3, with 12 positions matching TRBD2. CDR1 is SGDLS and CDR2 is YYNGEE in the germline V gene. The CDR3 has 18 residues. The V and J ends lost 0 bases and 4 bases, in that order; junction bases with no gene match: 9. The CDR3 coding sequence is TGTGCCAGCAGCGTAGGTTTAAGGGCTAGCGGGAGGGCAGATACGCAGTATTTT. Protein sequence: CASSVGLRASGRADTQYF. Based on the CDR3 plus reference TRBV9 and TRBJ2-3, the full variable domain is DSGVTQTPKHLITATGQRVTLRCSPRSGDLSVYWYQQSLDQGLQFLIQYYNGEERAKGNILERFSAQQFPDLHSELNLSSLELGDSALYFCASSVGLRASGRADTQYFGPGTRLTVL.

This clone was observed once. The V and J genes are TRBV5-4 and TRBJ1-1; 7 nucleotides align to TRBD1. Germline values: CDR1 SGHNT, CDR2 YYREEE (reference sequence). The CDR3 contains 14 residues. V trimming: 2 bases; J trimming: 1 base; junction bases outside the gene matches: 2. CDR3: CASSFRTGNTEAFF. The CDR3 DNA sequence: TGTGCCAGCAGCTTTAGGACAGGGAACACTGAAGCTTTCTTT. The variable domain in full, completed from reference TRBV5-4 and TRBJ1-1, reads ETGVTQSPTHLIKTRGQQVTLRCSSQSGHNTVSWYQQALGQGPQFIFQYYREEENGRGNFPPRFSGLQFPNYSSELNVNALELDDSALYLCASSFRTGNTEAFFGQGTRLTVV.

The CDR3 loop is CSRPRREKGRQGWEGGEQFF. DNA of the CDR3: TGTTCTAGACCGCGCCGGGAGAAAGGGCGACAGGGTTGGGAAGGGGGTGAGCAGTTCTTC. This chain uses TRBV19 with TRBJ2-1; the D gene is possibly TRBD1 (7 bases). Germline V gene lookup returns CDR1 LNHDA and CDR2 SQIVND (reference sequence). CDR3 length equals 20 residues. Filled out from reference TRBV19 and TRBJ2-1, the complete variable domain reads DGGITQSPKYLFRKEGQNVTLSCEQNLNHDAMYWYRQDPGQGLRLIYYSQIVNDFQKGDIAEGYSVSREKKESFPLTVTSAQKNPTAFYLCSRPRREKGRQGWEGGEQFFGPGTRLTVL.

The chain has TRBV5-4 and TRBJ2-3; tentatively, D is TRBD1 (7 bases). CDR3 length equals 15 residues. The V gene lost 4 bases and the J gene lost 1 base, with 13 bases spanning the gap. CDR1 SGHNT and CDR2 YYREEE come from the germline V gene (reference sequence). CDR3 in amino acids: CASSGGGRGTDTQYF. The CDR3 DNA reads TGTGCCAGCAGCGGAGGGGGCCGGGGCACAGATACGCAGTATTTT.

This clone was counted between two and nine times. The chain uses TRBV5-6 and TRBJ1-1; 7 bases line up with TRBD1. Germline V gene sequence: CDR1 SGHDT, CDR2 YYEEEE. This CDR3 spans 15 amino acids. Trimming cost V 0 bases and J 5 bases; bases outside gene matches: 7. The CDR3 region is CASSLDAGGWTEAFF. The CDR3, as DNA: TGTGCCAGCAGCTTGGATGCAGGGGGTTGGACTGAAGCTTTCTTT. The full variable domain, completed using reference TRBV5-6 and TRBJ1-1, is DAGVTQSPTHLIKTRGQQVTLRCSPKSGHDTVSWYQQALGQGPQFIFQYYEEEERQRGNFPDRFSGHQFPNYSSELNVNALLLGDSALYLCASSLDAGGWTEAFFGQGTRLTVV.

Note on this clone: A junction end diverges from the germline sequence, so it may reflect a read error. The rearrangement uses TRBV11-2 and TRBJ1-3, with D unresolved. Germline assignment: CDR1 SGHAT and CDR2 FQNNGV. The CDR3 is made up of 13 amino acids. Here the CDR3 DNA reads TGTGCCAGCAGCGCCCAAACTGGAGACACCATATATTTT. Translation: CASSAQTGDTIYF.

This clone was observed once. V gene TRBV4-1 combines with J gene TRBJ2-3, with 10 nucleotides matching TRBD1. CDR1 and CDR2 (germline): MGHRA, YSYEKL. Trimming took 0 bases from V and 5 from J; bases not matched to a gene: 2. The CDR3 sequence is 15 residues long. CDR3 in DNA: TGCGCCAGCAGCCAAGAGGACAGGGGGGGAGATACGCAGTATTTT. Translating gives CASSQEDRGGDTQYF.

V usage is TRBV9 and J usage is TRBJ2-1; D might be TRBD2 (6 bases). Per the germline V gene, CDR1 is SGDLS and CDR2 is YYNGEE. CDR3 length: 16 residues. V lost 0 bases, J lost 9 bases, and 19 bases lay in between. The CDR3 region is CASSVDDFWGVVEQFF. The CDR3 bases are TGTGCCAGCAGCGTAGATGATTTTTGGGGGGTTGTTGAGCAGTTCTTC.

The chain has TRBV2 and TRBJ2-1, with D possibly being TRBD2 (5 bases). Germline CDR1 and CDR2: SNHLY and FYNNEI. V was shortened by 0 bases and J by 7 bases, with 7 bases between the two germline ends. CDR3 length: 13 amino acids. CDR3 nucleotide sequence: TGTGCCAGCAGTGAAGCGACTATTAATGAGCAGTTCTTC. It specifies CASSEATINEQFF.

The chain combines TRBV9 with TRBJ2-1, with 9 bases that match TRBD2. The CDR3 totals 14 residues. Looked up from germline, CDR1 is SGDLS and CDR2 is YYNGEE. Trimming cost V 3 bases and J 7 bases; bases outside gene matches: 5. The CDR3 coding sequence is TGTGCCAGCAGCGAAGGACTAGCGAGGAATGAGCAGTTCTTC. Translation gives CASSEGLARNEQFF.

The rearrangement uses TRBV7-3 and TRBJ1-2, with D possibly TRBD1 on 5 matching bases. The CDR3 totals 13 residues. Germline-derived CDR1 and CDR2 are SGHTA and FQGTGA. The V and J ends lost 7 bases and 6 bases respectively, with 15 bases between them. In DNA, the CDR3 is TGTGCCAGCACCCTAGGGGTAGGGGATGGCTACACCTTC. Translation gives CASTLGVGDGYTF.

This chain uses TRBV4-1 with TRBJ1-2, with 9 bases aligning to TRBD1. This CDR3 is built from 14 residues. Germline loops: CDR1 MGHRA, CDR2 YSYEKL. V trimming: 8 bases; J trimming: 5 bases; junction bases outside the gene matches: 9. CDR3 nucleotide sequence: TGCGCCAGCTCCGGGACAGGGACGGCTTATGGCTACACCTTC. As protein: CASSGTGTAYGYTF.

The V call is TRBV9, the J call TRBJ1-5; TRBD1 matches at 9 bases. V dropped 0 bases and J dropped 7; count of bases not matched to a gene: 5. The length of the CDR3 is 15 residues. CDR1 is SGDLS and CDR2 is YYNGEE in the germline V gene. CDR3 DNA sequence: TGTGCCAGCAGCGTAGGGGACAGGGAAGCCCAGCCCCAGCATTTT. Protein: CASSVGDREAQPQHF.

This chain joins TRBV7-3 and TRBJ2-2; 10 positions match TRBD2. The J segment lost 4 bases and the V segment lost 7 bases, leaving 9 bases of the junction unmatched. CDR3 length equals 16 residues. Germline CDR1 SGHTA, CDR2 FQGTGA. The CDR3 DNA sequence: TGTGCCAGCACCCAGGAAGCGGGAGGGGTCACCGGGGAGCTGTTTTTT. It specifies CASTQEAGGVTGELFF.

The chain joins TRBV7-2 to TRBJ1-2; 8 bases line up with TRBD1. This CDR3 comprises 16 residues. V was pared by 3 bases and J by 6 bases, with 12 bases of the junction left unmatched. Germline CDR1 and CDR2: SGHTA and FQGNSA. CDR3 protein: CASSLGTGPELNGYTF. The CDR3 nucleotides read TGTGCCAGCAGCTTGGGGACAGGCCCTGAGCTTAATGGCTACACCTTC.

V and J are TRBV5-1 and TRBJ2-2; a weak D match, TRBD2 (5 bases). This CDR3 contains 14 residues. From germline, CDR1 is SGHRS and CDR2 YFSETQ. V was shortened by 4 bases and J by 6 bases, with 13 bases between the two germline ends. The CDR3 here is CASSLAGEAGELFF. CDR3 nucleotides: TGCGCCAGCAGCCTAGCTGGAGAAGCCGGGGAGCTGTTTTTT.

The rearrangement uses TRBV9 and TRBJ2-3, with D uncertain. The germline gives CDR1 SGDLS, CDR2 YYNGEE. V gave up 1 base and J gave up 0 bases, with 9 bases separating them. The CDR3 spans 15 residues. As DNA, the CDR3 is TGTGCCAGCAGCGTACTTTTGTCTAGCACAGATACGCAGTATTTT. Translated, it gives CASSVLLSSTDTQYF.